These T cell receptor beta chains were read from a single sample in a study of OX40 agonist ivuxolimab in advanced cancers. Sequencing was performed with immunoSEQ multiplex PCR; in TCRdb, only in-frame clones are kept and a portion is missing. Of about 69,000 clones listed, about 89% were seen once; the top ten hold about 14%. The sequencing used CD4+ or CD8+ T cells sorted from blood, collected in a trial of the OX40 agonist ivuxolimab. The receptors were gathered from an adult with an advanced solid tumor such as melanoma, head and neck, liver or kidney cancer. Each CDR3 is given with its conserved first and last residue.

v_call	j_call	cdr3_aa
TRBV11-2	TRBJ1-3	CASSLDISGNTIYF
TRBV6-1	TRBJ2-5	CASQGTSGRETQYF
TRBV9	TRBJ2-1	CASSVLARLNNEQFF
TRBV5-6	TRBJ1-2	CASSLVRGGINYGYTF
TRBV7-6	TRBJ1-2	CASSLGSTGEYYGYTF
TRBV28	TRBJ2-1	CASSHPTSHNEQFF
TRBV6-5	TRBJ2-3	CASSLERLGDTQYF
TRBV6-1	NA	CASSEAYHRDEMYEQYF
TRBV4-3	TRBJ1-1	CASSQDPDPYTEAFF
TRBV4-3	TRBJ2-1	CASSQDLRNPLNEQFF
TRBV10-3	TRBJ2-7	CAISESSYEQYF
TRBV4-3	TRBJ1-6	CASSQGSQGFSPLHF
TRBV29-1	TRBJ2-3	CSVEGGSRADTQYF
TRBV6-5	TRBJ1-2	CASTGGYGYTF
TRBV7-9	TRBJ2-1	CASSSPTGNVYNEQFF
TRBV7-2	TRBJ2-1	CASSLGAWDNEQFF
TRBV4-1	TRBJ2-1	CASSPSASSYNEQFF
TRBV10-1	TRBJ2-3	CASSEGLGGDTDTQYF
TRBV6-6	TRBJ1-2	CASSSVYGYTF
TRBV28	TRBJ1-5	CASSRTGANQPQHF
TRBV11-2	TRBJ1-1	CASSSRVGNTEAFF
TRBV11-1	TRBJ2-1	CASSSDGSSYNEQFF
TRBV4-1	TRBJ1-2	CASSPDNYGYTF
TRBV28	TRBJ1-2	CASSSFPGPTDYGYTF
TRBV11-3	TRBJ2-7	CASSPQTSGSDEQYF
TRBV7-3	TRBJ2-3	CASRGAADTQYF
TRBV4-3	TRBJ2-1	CASSHGSGVNEQFF
TRBV5-1	TRBJ2-7	CASSADPQGEQYF
TRBV28	TRBJ2-5	CASNPGLAVQETQYF
TRBV27	TRBJ2-7	CASRLTGRSYEQYF
TRBV6-5	TRBJ2-5	CASTKGLPETQYF
TRBV9	TRBJ2-5	CASSVVDSQETQYF
TRBV29-1	TRBJ2-5	CSVAPAGKETQYF
TRBV28	TRBJ2-1	CASSGTSGSLYNEQFF
TRBV4-3	TRBJ1-2	CASSQDPYGYTF
TRBV4-1	TRBJ1-1	CASSLTGRSNTEAFF
TRBV7-9	TRBJ2-4	CASSLGLAVAKNIQYF
TRBV7-2	TRBJ2-7	CASSLDGTGAYEQYF
TRBV5-1	TRBJ1-2	CASSLEDYGYTF
TRBV7-8	TRBJ2-3	CASSRSTDTQYF
TRBV12-5	TRBJ2-1	CASGYATGRAHNEQFF
TRBV7-6	TRBJ2-1	CASSLTTTSGVYNEQFF
TRBV19	TRBJ2-6	CASSIVIRAGANVLTF
TRBV10-3	TRBJ2-5	CATRLGETQYF
TRBV4-3	TRBJ2-4	CASSPGTELAKNIQYF
TRBV19	TRBJ2-1	CASSIVPGNEQFF
TRBV27	TRBJ2-3	CASSSHTDTQYF
TRBV27	TRBJ2-2	CASSSGLAGGAGELFF
TRBV19	TRBJ2-1	CATPARRPIYNEQFF
TRBV7-9	TRBJ2-5	CASSLAGETQYF
TRBV25-1	TRBJ1-1	CASSAGATEAFF
TRBV7-9	TRBJ1-1	CASSLDTVSWGAFF
TRBV4-3	TRBJ2-1	CASSQGRRLRNNEQFF
TRBV5-5	TRBJ1-6	CASSRDLLVYNSPLHF
TRBV5-6	TRBJ2-3	CASSTNLGLSTDTQYF
TRBV5-6	TRBJ2-1	CASSLAVRGSSYNEQFF
TRBV7-2	TRBJ2-4	CASSYNGGTTGIQYF